This record looks at one TCR beta chain sequence and its context. The CDR3 loop spans 14 amino acids. The germline V gene has CDR1 SGHTA and CDR2 FQGTGA. V was clipped by 2 bases and J by 6 bases, with 8 bases between them. The source of the sample is a study of OX40 agonist ivuxolimab in advanced cancers. Across the study: The eligibility criteria allowed prior anti-PD-1, anti-PD-L1 or anti-CTLA-4 therapy, and about 40% had some.

Clones were sequenced by immunoSEQ multiplex PCR, and TCRdb holds only the in-frame ones, with some missing. This sample has about 93,000 clones, with around 92% found just once. The specimen was CD4+ or CD8+ T cells sorted from blood, collected in a trial of the OX40 agonist ivuxolimab. The sequence was obtained from an adult with an advanced solid tumor such as melanoma, head and neck, liver or kidney cancer. V is TRBV7-3 and J is TRBJ1-6; perhaps TRBD1 as D (6 bases). This CDR3 reads CASSLQGSNSPLHF. The CDR3 DNA is TGTGCCAGCAGCTTACAGGGGAGTAATTCACCCCTCCACTTT.